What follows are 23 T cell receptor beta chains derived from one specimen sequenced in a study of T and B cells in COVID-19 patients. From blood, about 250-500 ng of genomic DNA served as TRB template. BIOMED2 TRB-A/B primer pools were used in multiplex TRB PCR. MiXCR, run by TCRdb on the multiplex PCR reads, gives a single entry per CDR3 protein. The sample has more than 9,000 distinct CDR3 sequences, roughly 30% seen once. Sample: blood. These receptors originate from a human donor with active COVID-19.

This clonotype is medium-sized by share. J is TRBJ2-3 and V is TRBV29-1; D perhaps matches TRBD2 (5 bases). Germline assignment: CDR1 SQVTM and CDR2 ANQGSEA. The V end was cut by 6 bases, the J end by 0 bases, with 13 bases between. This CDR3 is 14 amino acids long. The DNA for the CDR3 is TGCAGCGTCGCCACTAGTACTAGCACAGATACGCAGTATTTT. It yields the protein CSVATSTSTDTQYF.

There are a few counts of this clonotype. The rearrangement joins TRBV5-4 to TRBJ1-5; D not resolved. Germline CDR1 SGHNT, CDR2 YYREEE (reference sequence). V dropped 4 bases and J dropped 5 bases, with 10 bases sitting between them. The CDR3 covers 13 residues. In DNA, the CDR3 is TGTGCCAGCAGCCCGGCCACATATCAGCCCCAGCATTTT. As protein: CASSPATYQPQHF.

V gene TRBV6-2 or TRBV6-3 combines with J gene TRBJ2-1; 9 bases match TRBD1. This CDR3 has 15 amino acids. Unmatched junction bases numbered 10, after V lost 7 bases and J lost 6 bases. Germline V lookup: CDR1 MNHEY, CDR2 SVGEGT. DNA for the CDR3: TGTGCCAGCAAACACCGGGACAGGGATTTCAATGAGCAGTTCTTC. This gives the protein CASKHRDRDFNEQFF.

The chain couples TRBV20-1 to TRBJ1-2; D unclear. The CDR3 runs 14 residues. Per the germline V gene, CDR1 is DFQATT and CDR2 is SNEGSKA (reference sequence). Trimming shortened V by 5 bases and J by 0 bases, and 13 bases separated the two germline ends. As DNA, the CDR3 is TGCAGTGCTTCTAAGGACGGGACTAACTATGGCTACACCTTC. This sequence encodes CSASKDGTNYGYTF.

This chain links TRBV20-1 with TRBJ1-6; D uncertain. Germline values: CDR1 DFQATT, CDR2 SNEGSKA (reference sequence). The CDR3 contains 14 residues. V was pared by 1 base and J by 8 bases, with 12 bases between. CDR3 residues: CSARGYSKDSPLHF. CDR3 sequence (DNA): TGCAGTGCTAGAGGGTACAGTAAGGATTCACCCCTCCACTTT.

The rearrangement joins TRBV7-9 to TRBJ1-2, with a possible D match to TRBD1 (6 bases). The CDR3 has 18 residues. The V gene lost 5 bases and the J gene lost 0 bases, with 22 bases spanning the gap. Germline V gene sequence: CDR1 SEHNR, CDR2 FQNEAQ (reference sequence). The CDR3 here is CASSPILGRGTTNYGYTF. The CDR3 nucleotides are TGTGCCAGCAGCCCAATTTTGGGGAGGGGGACAACTAACTATGGCTACACCTTC.

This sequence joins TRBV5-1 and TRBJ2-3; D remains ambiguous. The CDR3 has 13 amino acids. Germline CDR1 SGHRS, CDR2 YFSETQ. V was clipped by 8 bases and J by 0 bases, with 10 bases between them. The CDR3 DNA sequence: TGCGCCAGTTCTTGGGATAGCACAGATACGCAGTATTTT. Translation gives CASSWDSTDTQYF.

The CDR3 loop reads CASSPKGGPNTEAFF. CDR3 in DNA: TGTGCCAGCTCACCAAAGGGGGGCCCAAACACTGAAGCTTTCTTT. V gene TRBV18 combines with J gene TRBJ1-1; possible D gene TRBD1, 6 bases. The V and J ends lost 2 bases and 2 bases respectively, with 12 bases between them. The CDR3 loop spans 15 amino acids. CDR1 is KGHSH and CDR2 is LQKENI in the germline V gene.

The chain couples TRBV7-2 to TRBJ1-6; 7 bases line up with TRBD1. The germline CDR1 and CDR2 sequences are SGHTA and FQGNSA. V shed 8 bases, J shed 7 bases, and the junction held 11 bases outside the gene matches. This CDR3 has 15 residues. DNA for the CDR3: TGTGCCAGCTACAAGACAGGGACGGAGAATTCACCCCTCCACTTT. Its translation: CASYKTGTENSPLHF.

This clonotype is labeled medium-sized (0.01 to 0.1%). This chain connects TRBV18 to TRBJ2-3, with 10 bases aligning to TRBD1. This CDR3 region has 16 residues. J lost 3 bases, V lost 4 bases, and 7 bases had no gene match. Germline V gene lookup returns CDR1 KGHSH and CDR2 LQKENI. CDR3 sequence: CASSRVTGGRTDTQYF. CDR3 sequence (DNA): TGTGCCAGCTCACGCGTGACAGGGGGCAGGACAGATACGCAGTATTTT.

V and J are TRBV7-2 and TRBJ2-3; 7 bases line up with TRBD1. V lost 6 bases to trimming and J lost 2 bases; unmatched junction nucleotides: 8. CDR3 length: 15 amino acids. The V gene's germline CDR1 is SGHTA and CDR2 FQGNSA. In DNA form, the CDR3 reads TGTGCCAGCAGTTTTCTGGGACAGCCCACAGATACGCAGTATTTT. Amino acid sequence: CASSFLGQPTDTQYF.

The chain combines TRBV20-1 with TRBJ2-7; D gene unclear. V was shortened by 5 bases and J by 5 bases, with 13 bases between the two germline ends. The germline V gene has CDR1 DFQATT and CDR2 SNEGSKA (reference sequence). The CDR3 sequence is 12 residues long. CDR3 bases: TGCAGTGCTCGCCTCAAGCAGGACGAGCAGTACTTC. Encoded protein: CSARLKQDEQYF.

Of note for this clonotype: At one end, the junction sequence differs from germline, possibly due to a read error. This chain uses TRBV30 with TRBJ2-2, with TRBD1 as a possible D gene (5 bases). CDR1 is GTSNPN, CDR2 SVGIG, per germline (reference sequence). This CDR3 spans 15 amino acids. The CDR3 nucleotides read TGTGCCTGGAGTGTAGCTCCAGGGAACGCCGGGGAGCTGTTTTTT. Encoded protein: CAWSVAPGNAGELFF.

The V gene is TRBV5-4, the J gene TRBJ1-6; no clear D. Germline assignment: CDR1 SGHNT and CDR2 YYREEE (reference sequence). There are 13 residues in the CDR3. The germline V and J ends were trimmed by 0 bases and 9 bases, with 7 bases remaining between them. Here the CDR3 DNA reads TGTGCCAGCAGCTTGGGCGCGAGTTCACCCCTCCACTTT. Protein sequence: CASSLGASSPLHF.

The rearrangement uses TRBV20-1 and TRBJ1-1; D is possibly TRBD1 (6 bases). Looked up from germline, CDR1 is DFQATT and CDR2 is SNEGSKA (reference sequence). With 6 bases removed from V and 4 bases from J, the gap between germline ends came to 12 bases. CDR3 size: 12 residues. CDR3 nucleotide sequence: TGCAGTGCCGAGGGGGGGGGCACTGAAGCTTTCTTT. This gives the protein CSAEGGGTEAFF.

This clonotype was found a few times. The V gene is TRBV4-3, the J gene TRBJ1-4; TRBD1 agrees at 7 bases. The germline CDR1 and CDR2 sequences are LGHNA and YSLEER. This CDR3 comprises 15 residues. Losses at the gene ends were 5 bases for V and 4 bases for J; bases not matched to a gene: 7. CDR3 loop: CASSTRDSLNEKLFF. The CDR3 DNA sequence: TGCGCCAGCAGCACCCGGGACAGCCTTAATGAAAAACTGTTTTTT.

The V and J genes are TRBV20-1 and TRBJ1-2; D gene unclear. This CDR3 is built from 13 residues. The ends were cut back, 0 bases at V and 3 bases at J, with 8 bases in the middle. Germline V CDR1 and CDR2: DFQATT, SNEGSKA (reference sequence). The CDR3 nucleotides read TGCAGTGCTAGAGAGGACCGATACTATGGCTACACCTTC. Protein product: CSAREDRYYGYTF.

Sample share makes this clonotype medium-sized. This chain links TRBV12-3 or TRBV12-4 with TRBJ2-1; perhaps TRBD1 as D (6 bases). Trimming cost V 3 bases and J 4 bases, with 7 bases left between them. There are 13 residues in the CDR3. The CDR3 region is CASSLTGYNEQFF. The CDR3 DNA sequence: TGTGCCAGCAGTTTGACAGGTTACAATGAGCAGTTCTTC.

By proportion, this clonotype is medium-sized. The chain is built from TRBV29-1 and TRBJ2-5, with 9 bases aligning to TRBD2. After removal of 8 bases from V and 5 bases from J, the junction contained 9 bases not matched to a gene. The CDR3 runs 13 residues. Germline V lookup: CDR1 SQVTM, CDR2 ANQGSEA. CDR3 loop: CSITGTSQETQYF. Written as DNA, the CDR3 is TGCAGCATAACCGGGACTAGCCAGGAGACCCAGTACTTC.

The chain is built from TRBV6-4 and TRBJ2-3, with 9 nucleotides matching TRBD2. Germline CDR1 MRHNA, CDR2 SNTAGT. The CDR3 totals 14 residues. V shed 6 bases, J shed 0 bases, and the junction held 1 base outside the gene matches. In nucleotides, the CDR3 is TGTGCCAGCAGAGCGGGGGGAAGCACAGATACGCAGTATTTT. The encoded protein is CASRAGGSTDTQYF.

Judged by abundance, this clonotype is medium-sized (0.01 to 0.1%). The chain's CDR3 is CASTPTVGTLTYEQYF. The CDR3 nucleotides read TGTGCCAGCACCCCGACAGTAGGGACGCTTACCTACGAGCAGTACTTC. The chain joins TRBV27 to TRBJ2-7; D is possibly TRBD1 or TRBD2 (5 bases each). The CDR3 runs to 16 residues. The V end was cut by 7 bases, the J end by 2 bases, with 21 bases between. The germline V gene encodes CDR1 MNHEY and CDR2 SMNVEV (reference sequence).

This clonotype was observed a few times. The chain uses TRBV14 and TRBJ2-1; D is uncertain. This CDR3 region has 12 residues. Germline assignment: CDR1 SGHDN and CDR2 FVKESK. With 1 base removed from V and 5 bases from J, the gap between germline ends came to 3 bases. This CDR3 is CASSQGNNEQFF. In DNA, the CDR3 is TGTGCCAGCAGCCAAGGGAACAATGAGCAGTTCTTC.

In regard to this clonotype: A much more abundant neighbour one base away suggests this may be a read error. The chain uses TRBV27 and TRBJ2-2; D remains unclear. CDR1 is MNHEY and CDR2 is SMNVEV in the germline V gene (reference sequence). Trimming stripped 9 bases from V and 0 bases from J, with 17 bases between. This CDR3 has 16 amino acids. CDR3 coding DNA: TGTGCCAGAAGCTCTGGACGGATCTCGAACACCGGGGAGCTGTTTTTT. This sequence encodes CARSSGRISNTGELFF.